This TCR beta chain was captured in a study of T-cell reconstitution after alpha-beta-depleted transplantation in children. The CDR3 loop spans 15 amino acids. The germline V and J ends were trimmed by 7 bases and 0 bases, with 16 bases remaining between them. CDR1 is SQVTM, CDR2 ANQGSEA, per germline. This clonotype was seen a few times. Its cognate antigen is unknown. The library targeted TCRbeta and was prepared with unique molecular identifiers. One entry per CDR3 protein results from TCRdb running MiXCR on the PCR reads. The data contain 450,000 to 600,000 distinct CDR3 sequences, over 10% of them singletons. Broader study findings: Expanded graft clones, several hundred of them, were reportedly the source of alpha-beta T cells about two months after transplant.

The rearrangement joins TRBV29-1 to TRBJ2-4, with D perhaps being TRBD1 or TRBD2 (5 bases each). Sequencing was performed on PBMCs, mostly from graft donor cells, taken 360 days after TCRalphabeta/CD19-depleted stem cell transplant. This receptor was taken from a male patient aged 10 to 17 who had a stem cell transplant for acute myeloid leukemia, so the T cells may come from the graft donor. CDR3 amino acids: CSAGDRRLAKNIQYF. In nucleotides, the CDR3 is TGCAGCGCTGGGGACCGACGTCTAGCCAAAAACATTCAGTACTTC.